These 27 T cell receptor beta chains share one sample of origin, sequenced in a study of blood T cell repertoires in COVID-19. The assay was immunoSEQ multiplex PCR, and TCRdb's table has in-frame clones only and misses some. Here the sample spans some 240,000 clones, roughly 87% being singletons. The sequencing input was peripheral blood. Receptors originate from a man between 60 and 75 years old who had recovered from COVID-19.

This chain uses TRBV6-5 with TRBJ2-3, with a possible D match to TRBD1 (6 bases). The length of the CDR3 is 14 residues. V lost 5 bases to trimming and J lost 4 bases, with 13 bases between them. Germline V gene data show CDR1 as MNHEY and CDR2 as SVGAGI. The CDR3 loop reads CASSKGQKPDTQYF. CDR3 sequence (DNA): TGTGCCAGCAGTAAGGGACAAAAACCAGATACGCAGTATTTT.

The V call is TRBV5-8, the J call TRBJ1-1; 8 bases fit TRBD1. The trim removed 4 bases at V and 6 bases at J, leaving 11 bases unmatched. Looked up from germline, CDR1 is SGHTS and CDR2 is YDEGEE. The length of the CDR3 is 15 residues. This chain's CDR3 is CASSPDRAGRSEAFF. The CDR3 DNA is TGTGCCAGCAGCCCGGACAGGGCGGGGAGGTCTGAAGCTTTCTTT.

The V call is TRBV5-1, the J call TRBJ2-2; possible D gene TRBD1, 6 bases. This CDR3 comprises 15 residues. Germline values: CDR1 SGHRS, CDR2 YFSETQ. Trimming left V 1 base short and J 7 bases short, with 14 bases between. The CDR3 region has the DNA TGCGCCAGCAGCTTGAAGCAGGGGCAGGGCGGGGAGCTGTTTTTT. Its translation: CASSLKQGQGGELFF.

This clone was seen just once. This chain connects TRBV24-1 to TRBJ2-3; D gene uncertain. The germline V gene encodes CDR1 KGHDR and CDR2 SFDVKD. This CDR3 region has 13 residues. The ends were cut back, 3 bases at V and 5 bases at J, with 8 bases in the middle. CDR3 amino acids: CATSDMVGDTQYF. The CDR3, as DNA: TGTGCCACCAGTGATATGGTCGGAGATACGCAGTATTTT.

This clone was detected many times. This chain links TRBV19 with TRBJ2-6; a weak D match, TRBD1 (5 bases). Germline loops: CDR1 LNHDA, CDR2 SQIVND (reference sequence). Trimming removed 8 bases at V and 3 bases at J, with 14 bases between. The CDR3 is 15 residues long. The CDR3 DNA reads as TGTGCCAGTGGAAGACAGCCTTTTGGGGCCAACGTCCTGACTTTC. It encodes CASGRQPFGANVLTF. Full variable domain (missing parts from reference TRBV19 and TRBJ2-6): DGGITQSPKYLFRKEGQNVTLSCEQNLNHDAMYWYRQDPGQGLRLIYYSQIVNDFQKGDIAEGYSVSREKKESFPLTVTSAQKNPTAFYLCASGRQPFGANVLTFGAGSRLTVL.

This clone was counted a few times. V and J are TRBV30 and TRBJ2-6; possibly TRBD1 for D (6 bases). This CDR3 spans 16 amino acids. V shed 1 base and J shed 0 bases, with 10 bases lying between them. CDR1 GTSNPN and CDR2 SVGIG come from the germline V gene (reference sequence). CDR3 sequence (DNA): TGTGCCTGGAGTGCCTGGACAGACTCTGGGGCCAACGTCCTGACTTTC. Residues: CAWSAWTDSGANVLTF.

There are a few counts of this clone. The genes are TRBV6-5 and TRBJ1-1, with D possibly matching TRBD1 (6 bases). V was cut by 2 bases and J by 1 base, with 8 bases left in between. Looked up from germline, CDR1 is MNHEY and CDR2 is SVGAGI. The CDR3 loop spans 14 amino acids. In DNA form, the CDR3 reads TGTGCCAGCAGTTACGTGACAGGGAACACTGAAGCTTTCTTT. Translation gives CASSYVTGNTEAFF.

V usage is TRBV12-5 and J usage is TRBJ1-5; TRBD1 matches at 7 bases. V shed 6 bases and J 3 bases; nucleotides not matched to a gene: 14. This CDR3 is built from 17 residues. Germline V gene lookup returns CDR1 LGHNT and CDR2 FRNRAP. The CDR3 DNA reads as TGTGCTAGTGGGCCCACGGGGGGGGGACAGCTCAATCAGCCCCAGCATTTT. It is translated as CASGPTGGGQLNQPQHF.

V is TRBV10-3 and J is TRBJ1-3, with a weak D call TRBD1 (5 bases). This CDR3 has 16 amino acids. Germline V lookup: CDR1 ENHRY, CDR2 SYGVKD. The ends were cut back, 3 bases at V and 4 bases at J, with 16 bases in the middle. The CDR3 loop reads CAISDPHGAPGNTIYF. The CDR3 DNA sequence: TGTGCCATCAGTGACCCACATGGGGCGCCCGGAAACACCATATATTTT.

In its sample, this clone was seen a few times. CDR3 amino acids: CASSTDLAENSPLHF. The CDR3 DNA reads as TGCGCCAGCAGCACCGATCTGGCCGAAAATTCACCCCTCCACTTT. V usage is TRBV5-1 and J usage is TRBJ1-6; no definite D call. The V end lost 4 bases, the J end lost 7 bases, and 15 bases lay between the germline ends. Germline lookup yields CDR1 SGHRS and CDR2 YFSETQ. The CDR3 runs to 15 residues.

The chain links TRBV10-3 to TRBJ2-7; D unresolved. Trimming took off 3 bases at V and 5 bases at J, with 11 bases between the two ends. From germline, CDR1 is ENHRY and CDR2 SYGVKD. The length of the CDR3 is 13 residues. CDR3 region: CAISDQIPHEQYF. CDR3 nucleotides: TGTGCCATCAGTGATCAGATCCCCCACGAGCAGTACTTC.

This chain links TRBV15 with TRBJ1-2; TRBD1 matches 7 bases. The CDR3 loop spans 15 amino acids. Germline lookup yields CDR1 LNHNV and CDR2 YYDKDF (reference sequence). V was clipped by 7 bases and J by 8 bases; unmatched bases: 16. CDR3 amino acids: CATKRGDGRDSGYTF. CDR3 coding DNA: TGTGCCACCAAAAGGGGTGATGGCAGGGACAGCGGCTACACCTTC.

A remark on this clone: The same CDR3 also results from other DNA sequences found in this sample. The chain links TRBV7-9 to TRBJ1-5; D is possibly TRBD1 (6 bases). The CDR3 totals 15 residues. V was trimmed by 0 bases and J by 2 bases, leaving 8 bases between them. The germline gives CDR1 SEHNR, CDR2 FQNEAQ (reference sequence). CDR3 in DNA: TGTGCCAGCAGCTTAGCGGCAGGGGGCAATCAGCCCCAGCATTTT. Protein sequence: CASSLAAGGNQPQHF.

The V gene is TRBV6-5, the J gene TRBJ1-6; 7 nucleotides match TRBD1. The CDR3 sequence is 16 residues long. Trimming at V came to 2 bases and at J to 14 bases, leaving 15 bases not matched to a gene. In germline, CDR1 is MNHEY, CDR2 SVGAGI. The CDR3 reads CASSYAAETGTGSLHF. The DNA for the CDR3 is TGTGCCAGCAGTTACGCCGCCGAGACAGGGACTGGATCCCTCCACTTT.

The rearrangement joins TRBV5-1 to TRBJ1-2, with 9 bases fitting TRBD1. The CDR3 loop spans 14 amino acids. CDR1 SGHRS and CDR2 YFSETQ come from the germline V gene. After removal of 4 bases from V and 8 bases from J, the junction contained 9 bases not matched to a gene. The CDR3 DNA follows: TGCGCCAGCAGCATAGGGACAGGGAGAGGAGGCTACACCTTC. It translates to CASSIGTGRGGYTF.

The CDR3 nucleotides are TGTGCCAGCAGCTGGGGACAGCAAGAGACCCAGTACTTC. It codes for CASSWGQQETQYF. The V call is TRBV7-2, the J call TRBJ2-5; TRBD1 agrees at 7 bases. This CDR3 is 13 amino acids long. Germline-derived CDR1 and CDR2 are SGHTA and FQGNSA. The trim removed 4 bases at V and 2 bases at J, leaving 1 base unmatched.

The chain couples TRBV5-5 to TRBJ1-2; 12 bases fit TRBD1. CDR1 and CDR2 from the germline V gene are SGHKS and YYEKEE (reference sequence). The CDR3 length is 19 residues. V shed 2 bases, J shed 2 bases, and the junction held 13 bases outside the gene matches. For the CDR3, the DNA is TGTGCCAGCAGCTTACCCGGCGGGACAGGGGGCGGACAGAACTATGGCTACACCTTC. It encodes CASSLPGGTGGGQNYGYTF. Variable domain in full (rest from reference TRBV5-5 and TRBJ1-2): DAGVTQSPTHLIKTRGQQVTLRCSPISGHKSVSWYQQVLGQGPQFIFQYYEKEERGRGNFPDRFSARQFPNYSSELNVNALLLGDSALYLCASSLPGGTGGGQNYGYTFGSGTRLTVV.

V gene TRBV12-2 combines with J gene TRBJ2-5; TRBD2 reflects the table's D call only, with no check against the DNA. TRBV12-2 is termed a pseudogene. The CDR3 length is 14 residues. DNA of the CDR3: TGTGCAAGTCGCTTATCCCTAGCGGAAGAGACCCAGTACTTC. Its protein is CASRLSLAEETQYF.

The chain carries TRBV24-1 and TRBJ1-5; D might be TRBD1 (5 bases). V was shortened by 5 bases and J by 6 bases, with 10 bases between the two germline ends. CDR1 KGHDR and CDR2 SFDVKD come from the germline V gene. CDR3 size: 13 residues. CDR3 in amino acids: CATSGGGGQPQHF. CDR3 in DNA: TGTGCCACCAGTGGCGGGGGGGGTCAGCCCCAGCATTTT.

The genes are TRBV7-9 and TRBJ2-3; perhaps TRBD2 as D (7 bases). V lost 4 bases and J lost 1, with 15 bases in between. Germline-derived CDR1 and CDR2 are SEHNR and FQNEAQ (reference sequence). CDR3 length: 16 residues. The CDR3 coding sequence is TGTGCCAGCAGCTACCCCAGGGGAGGGGGCACAGATACGCAGTATTTT. Its protein product is CASSYPRGGGTDTQYF.

CDR3 residues: CASRVTGNYGYTF. The CDR3 nucleotides are TGTGCCAGCAGAGTGACGGGAAACTATGGCTACACCTTC. The rearrangement joins TRBV6-5 to TRBJ1-2; D remains unclear. The CDR3 is made up of 13 amino acids. Germline V gene sequence: CDR1 MNHEY, CDR2 SVGAGI. V shed 6 bases and J shed 2 bases, with 10 bases lying between them.

V is TRBV5-1 and J is TRBJ2-5, with 9 bases lining up with TRBD1. The CDR3 has 14 amino acids. The trim removed 4 bases at V and 1 base at J, leaving 2 bases unmatched. Germline CDR1 reads SGHRS; CDR2 reads YFSETQ. CDR3 nucleotides: TGCGCCAGCAGCCTGACAGGGGGCCAAGAGACCCAGTACTTC. It specifies CASSLTGGQETQYF.

This clone was found once. The chain links TRBV9 to TRBJ1-3, with a possible D match to TRBD1 (6 bases). V lost 0 bases, J lost 4 bases, and 17 bases lay in between. CDR3 size: 17 residues. The germline CDR1 and CDR2 sequences are SGDLS and YYNGEE. CDR3 region: CASSVATGGKKGNTIYF. In nucleotides, the CDR3 is TGTGCCAGCAGCGTAGCTACGGGGGGCAAGAAAGGAAACACCATATATTTT.

The gene calls are TRBV7-2 and TRBJ1-2; 7 bases map to TRBD1. V was pared by 0 bases and J by 8 bases, with 9 bases of the junction left unmatched. The CDR3 sequence is 15 residues long. The germline CDR1 and CDR2 sequences are SGHTA and FQGNSA. The DNA of the CDR3 is TGTGCCAGCAGCTTAGCCTTAGACAGGGTGAAAGGCTACACCTTC. Its translation: CASSLALDRVKGYTF.

This chain joins TRBV5-1 and TRBJ1-2; D uncertain. V dropped 2 bases and J dropped 0 bases, with 5 bases sitting between them. This CDR3 contains 13 residues. CDR1 and CDR2 from the germline V gene are SGHRS and YFSETQ. The CDR3 is CASSLRANYGYTF. The CDR3 bases are TGCGCCAGCAGCTTAAGAGCTAACTATGGCTACACCTTC.

The chain is built from TRBV29-1 and TRBJ2-3; 12 nucleotides line up with TRBD1. Trimming took 4 bases from V and 3 from J; bases not matched to a gene: 5. The CDR3 covers 15 residues. Per germline, CDR1 SQVTM and CDR2 ANQGSEA. As DNA, the CDR3 is TGCAGCGTTGTGGGACAGGGGGCCAGTACAGATACGCAGTATTTT. This codes for CSVVGQGASTDTQYF.

There are many counts of this clone. The rearrangement links TRBV5-1 to TRBJ2-3, with 12 nucleotides matching TRBD2. Germline CDR1 is SGHRS and CDR2 is YFSETQ. V dropped 2 bases and J dropped 2; count of bases not matched to a gene: 3. This CDR3 has 16 amino acids. The CDR3 loop reads CASSLTSGGTTDTQYF. For the CDR3, the DNA is TGCGCCAGCAGCTTAACTAGCGGGGGGACCACAGATACGCAGTATTTT. Full variable domain (remainder filled in from reference TRBV5-1 and TRBJ2-3): KAGVTQTPRYLIKTRGQQVTLSCSPISGHRSVSWYQQTPGQGLQFLFEYFSETQRNKGNFPGRFSGRQFSNSRSEMNVSTLELGDSALYLCASSLTSGGTTDTQYFGPGTRLTVL.